The 14 T cell receptor beta chains listed next were all sequenced from one sample in a study of T cell repertoires in cytomegalovirus infection. TCRdb reanalysed the reads using MiXCR and keeps one entry per CDR3 protein. The sample shows approximately 310,000 distinct CDR3 sequences, around 25% of them seen only once. Their specific antigens are unknown. Sequencing used cultured PBMCs, obtained from culture after CMV antigen stimulation. The source is a human donor in good health (CMV status not recorded). Some clones in this sample may be carry-over from other donors' samples.

There are many counts of this clonotype. The chain is built from TRBV7-2 and TRBJ1-4; D is undetermined. Looked up from germline, CDR1 is SGHTA and CDR2 is FQGNSA. V dropped 3 bases and J dropped 10 bases, with 15 bases sitting between them. The CDR3 totals 14 residues. The CDR3 here is CASSFDGRWGKLFF. DNA of the CDR3: TGTGCCAGCAGCTTTGATGGAAGGTGGGGAAAACTGTTTTTT.

The CDR3 nucleotides read TGTGCCAGCAGTCGGGAGCCGAACACCGGGGAGCTGTTTTTT. As protein: CASSREPNTGELFF. The chain recombines TRBV25-1 with TRBJ2-2, with D possibly being TRBD2 (6 bases). Germline values: CDR1 MGHDK, CDR2 SYGVNS. This CDR3 region has 14 residues. V lost 5 bases, J lost 0 bases, and 7 bases lay in between.

There are many counts of this clonotype. J is TRBJ2-7 and V is TRBV7-6; 7 bases fit TRBD2. With V trimmed by 6 bases and J by 0 bases, 8 bases remained unmatched. CDR3 size: 15 residues. Germline CDR1 SGHVS, CDR2 FNYEAQ. CDR3: CASSPSGASSYEQYV. CDR3 bases: TGTGCCAGCAGTCCAAGCGGGGCAAGCTCCTACGAGCAGTACGTC.

This clonotype was seen repeatedly, ten times or more. The V call is TRBV6-2 or TRBV6-3, the J call TRBJ1-3; D might be TRBD1 (5 bases). This CDR3 spans 14 amino acids. The V end was cut by 6 bases, the J end by 0 bases, with 9 bases between. Germline V gene lookup returns CDR1 MNHEY and CDR2 SVGEGT. As DNA, the CDR3 is TGTGCCAGCAGGACAGTCCCCTCTGGAAACACCATATATTTT. Translation: CASRTVPSGNTIYF.

V usage is TRBV6-5 and J usage is TRBJ1-6, with D possibly TRBD1 on 6 matching bases. V lost 6 bases and J lost 9, with 15 bases in between. This CDR3 region has 14 residues. Germline CDR1 is MNHEY and CDR2 is SVGAGI. In nucleotides, the CDR3 is TGTGCCAGCAGCCGCAACGGGGACACTTCACCCCTCCACTTT. Translating gives CASSRNGDTSPLHF.

This rearrangement joins TRBV19 to TRBJ2-6; D gene unclear. The germline gives CDR1 LNHDA, CDR2 SQIVND (reference sequence). The CDR3 extends over 14 amino acids. V gave up 5 bases and J gave up 0 bases, with 5 bases separating them. Here the CDR3 reads CASSGSSGANVLTF. As DNA, the CDR3 is TGTGCCAGTAGTGGTAGCTCTGGGGCCAACGTCCTGACTTTC.

The chain couples TRBV19 to TRBJ2-1, with 7 bases aligning to TRBD2. CDR3 size: 17 residues. Trimming cost V 0 bases and J 1 base; bases outside gene matches: 6. Germline loops: CDR1 LNHDA, CDR2 SQIVND (reference sequence). CDR3 nucleotides: TGTGCCAGTAGTATAGACGCCGGACTAGGTTCCTACAATGAGCAGTTCTTC. Encoded protein: CASSIDAGLGSYNEQFF. The full variable domain, with the rest looked up from reference TRBV19 and TRBJ2-1, is DGGITQSPKYLFRKEGQNVTLSCEQNLNHDAMYWYRQDPGQGLRLIYYSQIVNDFQKGDIAEGYSVSREKKESFPLTVTSAQKNPTAFYLCASSIDAGLGSYNEQFFGPGTRLTVL.

J is TRBJ1-2 and V is TRBV4-1; no clear D gene. CDR1 is MGHRA and CDR2 is YSYEKL in the germline V gene. The CDR3 spans 15 residues. Deletions cut 1 base from V and 1 base from J, with 10 bases between. The CDR3 DNA sequence: TGCGCCAGCAGCCAAGTTGAGACGGTTAACTATGGCTACACCTTC. Its translation: CASSQVETVNYGYTF.

This clonotype was counted only a few times. This sequence joins TRBV29-1 and TRBJ2-1; maybe TRBD2 (6 bases). V was trimmed by 4 bases and J by 6 bases, leaving 19 bases between them. This CDR3 spans 15 amino acids. Germline V gene lookup returns CDR1 SQVTM and CDR2 ANQGSEA. CDR3: CSVVPYASVTNEQFF. The CDR3 DNA is TGCAGCGTTGTTCCCTATGCTAGCGTCACCAATGAGCAGTTCTTC.

This clonotype has just one count. The chain couples TRBV18 to TRBJ2-7; D possibly corresponds to TRBD2 (5 bases). Germline CDR1 reads KGHSH; CDR2 reads LQKENI. CDR3 length: 14 residues. V was clipped by 7 bases and J by 1 base, with 14 bases between them. The CDR3 here is CASYHEGTSYEQYF. The CDR3 nucleotides are TGTGCCAGCTATCACGAGGGCACGTCCTACGAGCAGTACTTC.

Only a few counts were recorded for this clonotype. The chain uses TRBV29-1 and TRBJ1-2; a possible D gene is TRBD1 (5 bases). There are 12 residues in the CDR3. Germline CDR1 reads SQVTM; CDR2 reads ANQGSEA. V lost 6 bases and J 7 bases, leaving 15 bases between the germline ends. The CDR3 DNA sequence: TGCAGCGTCATAAGGACACGGGGTGGCTACACCTTC. This sequence encodes CSVIRTRGGYTF.

This rearrangement joins TRBV27 to TRBJ1-1; D gene unclear. Germline CDR1 MNHEY, CDR2 SMNVEV (reference sequence). V was shortened by 5 bases and J by 4 bases, with 11 bases between the two germline ends. The CDR3 is 13 residues long. CDR3 protein: CASSERSSTEAFF. The CDR3, as DNA: TGTGCCAGCAGTGAGAGGTCTAGCACTGAAGCTTTCTTT.

This clonotype was counted a few times. The chain recombines TRBV7-2 with TRBJ2-1, with 16 bases fitting TRBD2. The CDR3 covers 15 residues. Trimming took 6 bases from V and 7 from J; bases not matched to a gene: 3. Germline CDR1 reads SGHTA; CDR2 reads FQGNSA. CDR3 sequence reads: CASRLGLAGGNEQFF. For the CDR3, the DNA is TGTGCCAGCAGACTGGGACTAGCGGGGGGGAATGAGCAGTTCTTC.

This clonotype was observed a few times. This chain uses TRBV28 with TRBJ2-4; no clear D gene. V lost 2 bases and J 8 bases, leaving 13 bases between the germline ends. The CDR3 loop spans 14 amino acids. Looked up from germline, CDR1 is MDHEN and CDR2 is SYDVKM. The CDR3 bases are TGTGCCAGCAGTTTAACCCAGGATAGGTACATTCAGTACTTC. Protein: CASSLTQDRYIQYF. The whole variable domain, remainder taken from reference TRBV28 and TRBJ2-4, is DVKVTQSSRYLVKRTGEKVFLECVQDMDHENMFWYRQDPGLGLRLIYFSYDVKMKEKGDIPEGYSVSREKKERFSLILESASTNQTSMYLCASSLTQDRYIQYFGAGTRLSVL.